Listed here are 8 T cell receptor beta chains from one sample, sequenced in a study of memory CD4+ T cells and cytomegalovirus serostatus (dated by TCRdb to the late 2010s). The library was built by means of the immunoSEQ multiplex PCR assay. What TCRdb holds here is the immuneACCESS table cut down to in-frame rearrangements. Part of the clones is not present; checked against another copy, under half of the missing clones reflect an unresolved V gene, and the others are unexplained. The sample table records over 40,000 clones; around 80% of these occur just once. Roughly 0.6% of the sample goes to the ten largest clones. Single viable CD3+CD4+CD8-CD45RO+ cells were sorted as memory CD4+ T cells on a FACSAria II. The sample comprised memory CD4+ T cells from blood. The receptors derive from an adult in good health and CMV-seronegative.

This clone was observed a few times. This chain joins TRBV2 and TRBJ2-1; TRBD1 matches at 7 bases. Trimming took 8 bases from V and 4 from J; bases not matched to a gene: 5. CDR1 and CDR2 (germline): SNHLY, FYNNEI. The CDR3 spans 13 residues. The CDR3 protein is CASRQDRYNEQFF. The DNA for the CDR3 is TGTGCCAGCCGGCAGGACAGGTACAATGAGCAGTTCTTC.

This clone was detected a few times. CDR3 coding DNA: TGCGCCAGCAGCCTCCAAGTTGCCAGCGAAGAGACCCAGTACTTC. Translating it yields CASSLQVASEETQYF. This sequence joins TRBV5-1 and TRBJ2-5; D gene unclear. The germline gives CDR1 SGHRS, CDR2 YFSETQ. This CDR3 spans 15 amino acids. V was clipped by 4 bases and J by 3 bases, with 16 bases between them. The full variable domain, rest sourced from reference TRBV5-1 and TRBJ2-5, is KAGVTQTPRYLIKTRGQQVTLSCSPISGHRSVSWYQQTPGQGLQFLFEYFSETQRNKGNFPGRFSGRQFSNSRSEMNVSTLELGDSALYLCASSLQVASEETQYFGPGTRLLVL.

This chain uses TRBV19 with TRBJ1-1, with D uncertain. The CDR3 loop spans 16 amino acids. The V end was cut by 7 bases, the J end by 1 base, with 19 bases between. Looked up from germline, CDR1 is LNHDA and CDR2 is SQIVND (reference sequence). This CDR3 reads CASIGLFERGNTEAFF. CDR3 bases: TGTGCCAGTATTGGTCTTTTCGAGCGGGGGAACACTGAAGCTTTCTTT.

The chain carries TRBV5-5 and TRBJ2-1, with D possibly matching TRBD1 (6 bases). V was trimmed by 5 bases and J by 4 bases, leaving 13 bases between them. The CDR3 extends over 14 amino acids. CDR1 SGHKS and CDR2 YYEKEE come from the germline V gene (reference sequence). The CDR3, as DNA: TGTGCCAGCAGAACCGGGACAAATTACAATGAGCAGTTCTTC. Its translation is CASRTGTNYNEQFF. Supplemented by reference TRBV5-5 and TRBJ2-1, the full variable domain reads DAGVTQSPTHLIKTRGQQVTLRCSPISGHKSVSWYQQVLGQGPQFIFQYYEKEERGRGNFPDRFSARQFPNYSSELNVNALLLGDSALYLCASRTGTNYNEQFFGPGTRLTVL.

The V call is TRBV19, the J call TRBJ1-6; D unresolved. With 4 bases removed from V and 0 bases from J, the gap between germline ends came to 7 bases. The CDR3 is 15 amino acids. Germline loops: CDR1 LNHDA, CDR2 SQIVND (reference sequence). The CDR3 region has the DNA TGTGCCAGTAGTAGAGGCCTCTCCTATAATTCACCCCTCCACTTT. Its translation: CASSRGLSYNSPLHF. The full variable domain, with the rest looked up from reference TRBV19 and TRBJ1-6, is DGGITQSPKYLFRKEGQNVTLSCEQNLNHDAMYWYRQDPGQGLRLIYYSQIVNDFQKGDIAEGYSVSREKKESFPLTVTSAQKNPTAFYLCASSRGLSYNSPLHFGNGTRLTVT.

This clone was counted a few times. The chain couples TRBV5-1 to TRBJ2-1, with TRBD2 identical over 7 bases. The trim removed 5 bases at V and 4 bases at J, leaving 12 bases unmatched. Germline V CDR1 and CDR2: SGHRS, YFSETQ. The CDR3 covers 16 residues. The CDR3 coding sequence is TGCGCCAGCAGGTCGGGATTCGGCGGGGGATACAATGAGCAGTTCTTC. This encodes CASRSGFGGGYNEQFF.

J is TRBJ1-2 and V is TRBV27; TRBD1 matches at 7 bases. The CDR3 spans 15 residues. Germline CDR1 MNHEY, CDR2 SMNVEV (reference sequence). Losses at the gene ends were 9 bases for V and 8 bases for J; bases not matched to a gene: 18. The DNA for the CDR3 is TGTGCCAGTCGTGGTTTCAGGAGGGGGCGAGAGGGCTACACCTTC. Its protein product is CASRGFRRGREGYTF.

The chain is built from TRBV30 and TRBJ2-5; D not certain. Germline-derived CDR1 and CDR2 are GTSNPN and SVGIG (reference sequence). V was clipped by 0 bases and J by 4 bases, with 18 bases between them. This CDR3 spans 16 amino acids. CDR3 sequence (DNA): TGTGCCTGGAGTGTCACATTCGGACGAGCTGGAGAGACCCAGTACTTC. Translating it yields CAWSVTFGRAGETQYF.